This T cell receptor beta chain originates from a study of technical replicates of blood from a handful of donors. Sequencing used immunoSEQ multiplex PCR; TCRdb keeps in-frame clones, though not all of them. The top ten hold 0.23% of the sample, which has approximately 100,000 clones, approximately 95% seen once. Looked up from germline, CDR1 is SGHKS and CDR2 is YYEKEE (reference sequence). The V end was cut by 4 bases, the J end by 0 bases, with 16 bases between. This CDR3 contains 16 residues. Sequences were obtained from T cells isolated from PBMCs. The genes are TRBV5-5 and TRBJ1-1, with D possibly being TRBD1 (5 bases). This clonotype was obtained from a human donor in good health. CDR3 amino acids: CASSVRGGWMNTEAFF. The CDR3 DNA reads as TGTGCCAGCAGCGTTCGCGGGGGTTGGATGAACACTGAAGCTTTCTTT.